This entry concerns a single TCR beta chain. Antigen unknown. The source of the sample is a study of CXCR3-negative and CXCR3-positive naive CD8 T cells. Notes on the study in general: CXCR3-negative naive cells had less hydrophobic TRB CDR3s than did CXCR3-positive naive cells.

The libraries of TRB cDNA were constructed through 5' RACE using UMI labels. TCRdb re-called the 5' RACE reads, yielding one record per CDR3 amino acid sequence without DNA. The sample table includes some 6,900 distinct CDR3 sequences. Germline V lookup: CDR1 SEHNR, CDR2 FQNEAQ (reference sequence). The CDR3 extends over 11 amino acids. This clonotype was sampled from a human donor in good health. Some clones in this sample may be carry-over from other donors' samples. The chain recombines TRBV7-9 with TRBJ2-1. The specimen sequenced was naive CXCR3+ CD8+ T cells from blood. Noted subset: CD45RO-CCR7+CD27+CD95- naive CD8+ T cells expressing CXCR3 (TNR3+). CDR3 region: CASSFSYEQFF.